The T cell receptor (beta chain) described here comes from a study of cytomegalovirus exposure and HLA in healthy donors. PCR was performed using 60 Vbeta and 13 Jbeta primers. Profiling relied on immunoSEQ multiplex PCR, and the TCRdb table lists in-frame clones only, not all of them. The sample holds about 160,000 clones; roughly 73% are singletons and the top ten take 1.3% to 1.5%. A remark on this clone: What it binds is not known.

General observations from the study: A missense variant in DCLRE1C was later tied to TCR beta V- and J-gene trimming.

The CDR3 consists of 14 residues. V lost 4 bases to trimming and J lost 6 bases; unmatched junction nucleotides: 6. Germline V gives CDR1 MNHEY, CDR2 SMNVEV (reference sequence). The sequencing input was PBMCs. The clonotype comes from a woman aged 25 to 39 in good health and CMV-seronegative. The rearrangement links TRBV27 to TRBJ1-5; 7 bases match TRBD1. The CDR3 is CASSSRDSSQPQHF. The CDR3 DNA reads TGTGCCAGCAGTTCAAGGGACAGTAGTCAGCCCCAGCATTTT.